Below, 31 T cell receptor beta chains from the same sample are listed, as sequenced in a study of blood T cell repertoires in COVID-19 (dated by TCRdb to about 2020). The library was obtained by the immunoSEQ multiplex PCR assay. The table comes from immuneACCESS by way of TCRdb, which keeps in-frame sequences with V and J called. Part of the clones is missing from these tables; in studies checked, under half for an unresolved V gene and the rest for unknown reasons. Recorded for this sample are about 180,000 clones; about nine tenths of them occurred a single time. The leading ten clones occupy about 4.1% of the sample. The sample consisted of peripheral blood. These receptors came from a woman aged 25-40 years with acute or convalescent COVID-19.

The rearrangement links TRBV2 to TRBJ1-2; 8 nucleotides agree with TRBD1. The germline V gene encodes CDR1 SNHLY and CDR2 FYNNEI. Trimming cost V 1 base and J 7 bases; bases outside gene matches: 5. The CDR3 is 14 residues long. Here the CDR3 DNA reads TGTGCCAGCAGTGAAGTTGGGACAGGTGGTGGCTACACCTTC. It translates to CASSEVGTGGGYTF.

This clone occurred a few times. The V and J genes are TRBV7-9 and TRBJ2-1; D not certain. This CDR3 comprises 12 residues. CDR1 is SEHNR and CDR2 is FQNEAQ in the germline V gene (reference sequence). V gave up 5 bases and J gave up 6 bases, with 8 bases separating them. CDR3 sequence reads: CASSPLINEQFF. The CDR3 bases are TGTGCCAGCAGCCCACTAATCAATGAGCAGTTCTTC.

The chain has TRBV7-9 and TRBJ1-2, with 8 bases aligning to TRBD1. The CDR3 spans 14 residues. Germline V gene lookup returns CDR1 SEHNR and CDR2 FQNEAQ (reference sequence). The junction had 6 bases not matched to a gene; V was cut back by 6 bases and J by 3 bases. CDR3 sequence reads: CASSSATGDYGYTF. In nucleotides, the CDR3 is TGTGCCAGCAGTTCCGCGACAGGGGACTATGGCTACACCTTC.

The table lists this clone with a count of one. The V call is TRBV18, the J call TRBJ2-3, with D tentatively TRBD2 (6 bases). The CDR3 has 15 residues. Germline V CDR1 and CDR2: KGHSH, LQKENI. V lost 3 bases and J 10 bases, leaving 20 bases between the germline ends. This CDR3 reads CASSPRDSYQYPQYF. Written as DNA, the CDR3 is TGTGCCAGCTCACCCCGGGACTCCTACCAATACCCGCAGTATTTT.

This sequence joins TRBV18 and TRBJ1-1; D gene uncertain. Trimming shortened V by 2 bases and J by 0 bases, and 4 bases separated the two germline ends. The germline V gene encodes CDR1 KGHSH and CDR2 LQKENI. CDR3 length: 13 amino acids. CDR3 in DNA: TGTGCCAGCTCACCAGGAGTGAACACTGAAGCTTTCTTT. Protein: CASSPGVNTEAFF.

The genes are TRBV7-6 and TRBJ2-1, with 11 nucleotides matching TRBD1. V trimming: 5 bases; J trimming: 9 bases; junction bases outside the gene matches: 6. Germline V gene data show CDR1 as SGHVS and CDR2 as FNYEAQ. The CDR3 contains 14 residues. CDR3 nucleotides: TGTGCCAGCAGCCCGAGGACAGGGGGCTCTGAGCAGTTCTTC. Protein sequence: CASSPRTGGSEQFF.

The chain couples TRBV11-1 to TRBJ2-1, with a weak D call TRBD2 (5 bases). Germline V CDR1 and CDR2: SGHAT, FQDESV (reference sequence). The CDR3 is 13 residues long. The V gene lost 5 bases and the J gene lost 2 bases, with 7 bases spanning the gap. The CDR3 DNA sequence: TGTGCCAGCAGCCCTAGCCCCTACAATGAGCAGTTCTTC. It is translated as CASSPSPYNEQFF.

This clone has only one observation. V gene TRBV10-2 combines with J gene TRBJ2-1; tentatively, D is TRBD1 (6 bases). Germline assignment: CDR1 WSHSY and CDR2 SAAADI. Trimming removed 4 bases at V and 7 bases at J, with 8 bases between. The CDR3 covers 12 residues. CDR3 sequence: CASSAQGNEQFF. In DNA form, the CDR3 reads TGCGCCAGCAGTGCACAGGGAAATGAGCAGTTCTTC.

V usage is TRBV24-1 and J usage is TRBJ2-2, with unresolved D. Per germline, CDR1 KGHDR and CDR2 SFDVKD. V was clipped by 1 base and J by 1 base, with 6 bases between them. The CDR3 extends over 15 amino acids. The CDR3, as DNA: TGTGCCACCAGTGATTTTCCCGGGAACACCGGGGAGCTGTTTTTT. Protein product: CATSDFPGNTGELFF.

This chain links TRBV12-3 or TRBV12-4 with TRBJ2-1; 10 nucleotides agree with TRBD2. Trimming removed 7 bases from V and 10 bases from J; junction bases left unmatched: 7. The CDR3 consists of 13 residues. CDR3 loop: CASTLLAGVEQFF. CDR3 nucleotides: TGTGCCAGCACCCTGCTAGCGGGAGTGGAGCAGTTCTTC.

CDR3 in amino acids: CASSTPDRDNTIYF. As DNA, the CDR3 is TGTGCCAGCAGCACGCCGGACAGGGACAACACCATATATTTT. The chain uses TRBV28 and TRBJ1-3, with 8 bases aligning to TRBD1. Germline V gene lookup returns CDR1 MDHEN and CDR2 SYDVKM. Trimming took 6 bases from V and 7 from J; bases not matched to a gene: 8. The CDR3 runs 14 residues.

Points on this clone: The identical CDR3 is also encoded by other nucleotide sequences in the sample. The chain has TRBV3-1 (or the pseudogene TRBV3-2) and TRBJ1-2; no reliable D call. The germline V and J ends were trimmed by 0 bases and 8 bases, with 7 bases remaining between them. CDR1 and CDR2 from the germline V gene are LGHDT and YNNKEL (reference sequence). The CDR3 contains 12 residues. CDR3 in amino acids: CASSQDTRGYTF. CDR3 coding DNA: TGTGCCAGCAGCCAAGACACCCGGGGCTACACCTTC.

CDR3 in amino acids: CASSLTGMNTEAFF. CDR3 DNA: TGTGCCAGCAGCTTGACAGGCATGAACACTGAAGCTTTCTTT. The V gene is TRBV5-5, the J gene TRBJ1-1, with D maybe TRBD1 (5 bases). Germline V gene sequence: CDR1 SGHKS, CDR2 YYEKEE (reference sequence). The CDR3 runs 14 residues. With 1 base removed from V and 0 bases from J, the gap between germline ends came to 7 bases.

This clone was recorded a few times. The gene calls are TRBV28 and TRBJ1-4; possibly TRBD1 for D (5 bases). The germline V gene has CDR1 MDHEN and CDR2 SYDVKM. This CDR3 has 12 amino acids. V gave up 7 bases and J gave up 8 bases, with 11 bases separating them. DNA for the CDR3: TGTGCCAGCATAGGGGAAACCGAAAAACTGTTTTTT. Protein product: CASIGETEKLFF. Filled out from reference TRBV28 and TRBJ1-4, the complete variable domain reads DVKVTQSSRYLVKRTGEKVFLECVQDMDHENMFWYRQDPGLGLRLIYFSYDVKMKEKGDIPEGYSVSREKKERFSLILESASTNQTSMYLCASIGETEKLFFGSGTQLSVL.

The J gene is TRBJ1-1, the V gene TRBV3-1 (or the pseudogene TRBV3-2); D may be TRBD1 (5 bases). Trimming left V 0 bases short and J 2 bases short, with 13 bases between. The germline V gene encodes CDR1 LGHDT and CDR2 YNNKEL (reference sequence). This CDR3 has 16 residues. The CDR3 sequence is CASSQDAGTINTEAFF. The CDR3, as DNA: TGTGCCAGCAGCCAAGATGCAGGGACTATAAACACTGAAGCTTTCTTT.

V and J are TRBV6-4 and TRBJ1-2; D perhaps matches TRBD1 (5 bases). Germline assignment: CDR1 MRHNA and CDR2 SNTAGT. This CDR3 is 15 amino acids long. Between the trimmed V and J ends, which lost 0 bases and 5 bases, there was a span of 13 bases. The CDR3 DNA reads as TGTGCCAGCAGTGACTCCGGAGAAGGGGTATATGGCTACACCTTC. Its protein product is CASSDSGEGVYGYTF.

This sequence joins TRBV30 and TRBJ1-2, with a tentative D call TRBD1 (5 bases). V lost 3 bases to trimming and J lost 7 bases, with 9 bases between them. Germline V CDR1 and CDR2: GTSNPN, SVGIG (reference sequence). The CDR3 is 11 amino acids. In nucleotides, the CDR3 is TGTGCCTGGAGAATGGGGGGTGGCTACACCTTC. Amino acids: CAWRMGGGYTF.

The CDR3 loop reads CASSPGLVYTGELFF. CDR3 coding DNA: TGCGCCAGCAGCCCAGGACTAGTATACACCGGGGAGCTGTTTTTT. V usage is TRBV5-1 and J usage is TRBJ2-2, with 7 bases identical to TRBD2. CDR1 is SGHRS, CDR2 YFSETQ, per germline. V lost 4 bases, J lost 3 bases, and 6 bases stayed unmatched. This CDR3 has 15 residues.

The CDR3 sequence is CASSLSPGTQYF. CDR3 coding DNA: TGTGCCAGCAGCTTATCCCCGGGGACCCAGTACTTC. The rearrangement links TRBV11-2 to TRBJ2-5; no firm D call. Per germline, CDR1 SGHAT and CDR2 FQNNGV. V was trimmed by 2 bases and J by 7 bases, leaving 8 bases between them. This CDR3 has 12 residues.

V is TRBV28 and J is TRBJ1-5; D is ambiguous. V was cut by 8 bases and J by 1 base, with 6 bases left in between. This CDR3 is built from 12 residues. Germline CDR1 reads MDHEN; CDR2 reads SYDVKM. The CDR3 here is CASVTSNQPQHF. The CDR3 bases are TGTGCCAGCGTGACAAGCAATCAGCCCCAGCATTTT.

The chain has TRBV24-1 and TRBJ2-5; 8 bases line up with TRBD2. Germline lookup yields CDR1 KGHDR and CDR2 SFDVKD. The CDR3 has 15 residues. Trimming took 2 bases from V and 5 from J; bases not matched to a gene: 6. In DNA form, the CDR3 reads TGTGCCACCAGTGATTCCCGGACGGGGGGGGAGACCCAGTACTTC. Translated, it gives CATSDSRTGGETQYF.

Here the CDR3 DNA reads TGTGCCAGCAGTGGCCCTAGCGGGAGGGGGGAGCTGTTTTTT. As protein: CASSGPSGRGELFF. The V gene is TRBV6-1, the J gene TRBJ2-2, with 11 bases fitting TRBD2. CDR3 length equals 14 residues. The germline CDR1 and CDR2 sequences are MNHNS and SASEGT. V dropped 4 bases and J dropped 8; count of bases not matched to a gene: 3.

The rearrangement uses TRBV5-1 and TRBJ2-1, with 15 positions matching TRBD2. V lost 3 bases to trimming and J lost 6 bases; unmatched junction nucleotides: 7. Germline lookup yields CDR1 SGHRS and CDR2 YFSETQ. The CDR3 spans 17 residues. CDR3 sequence (DNA): TGCGCCAGCAGCTCCGGACTAGCGGGAGGGCCGGGCAATGAGCAGTTCTTC. Translating gives CASSSGLAGGPGNEQFF.

This rearrangement joins TRBV19 to TRBJ2-1, with D possibly being TRBD2 (6 bases). Deletions cut 3 bases from V and 8 bases from J, with 8 bases between. This CDR3 contains 12 residues. Germline CDR1 LNHDA, CDR2 SQIVND (reference sequence). CDR3 DNA sequence: TGTGCCAGTAGTATGCGGGATTATGAGCAGTTCTTC. This gives the protein CASSMRDYEQFF.

This clone appeared a few times. The V gene is TRBV6-5, the J gene TRBJ2-7; D is possibly TRBD1 (6 bases). The germline gives CDR1 MNHEY, CDR2 SVGAGI. The CDR3 runs 14 residues. V was pared by 5 bases and J by 7 bases, with 18 bases between. CDR3 nucleotide sequence: TGTGCCAGCAGTCCACCGGGACACAGTCAAGAGCAGTACTTC. Protein product: CASSPPGHSQEQYF.

The chain carries TRBV6-5 and TRBJ2-2; possible D gene TRBD2, 5 bases. CDR1 and CDR2 (germline): MNHEY, SVGAGI. This CDR3 has 13 residues. V was clipped by 7 bases and J by 1 base, with 7 bases between them. The CDR3: CASIEGNTGELFF. The CDR3 bases are TGTGCCAGCATAGAGGGGAACACCGGGGAGCTGTTTTTT.

This clone has at least ten counts. The rearrangement joins TRBV4-2 to TRBJ2-2, with TRBD2 matching over 8 bases. J gave up 3 bases and V 4 bases, and 13 bases lay outside the gene matches. Germline values: CDR1 LGHNA, CDR2 YNFKEQ. This CDR3 is built from 18 residues. DNA of the CDR3: TGTGCCAGCAGCCTAGAAAGCGGGGGCGCCGAGGACACCGGGGAGCTGTTTTTT. Amino acids: CASSLESGGAEDTGELFF.

The chain combines TRBV9 with TRBJ2-3, with TRBD2 matching over 8 bases. This CDR3 region has 16 residues. The trim removed 0 bases at V and 3 bases at J, leaving 6 bases unmatched. CDR1 SGDLS and CDR2 YYNGEE come from the germline V gene. CDR3 coding DNA: TGTGCCAGCAGCGTAGCGGGAGGGCCCGGAACAGATACGCAGTATTTT. As protein: CASSVAGGPGTDTQYF.

This rearrangement joins TRBV3-1 (or the pseudogene TRBV3-2) to TRBJ2-4; D is perhaps TRBD2 (5 bases). The length of the CDR3 is 17 residues. The germline gives CDR1 LGHDT, CDR2 YNNKEL (reference sequence). The V end was cut by 0 bases, the J end by 1 base, with 13 bases between. CDR3 DNA sequence: TGTGCCAGCAGCCAAGAATGGGGAAGGGAGGCCAAAAACATTCAGTACTTC. It specifies CASSQEWGREAKNIQYF.

The chain carries TRBV9 and TRBJ1-6; D call uncertain. Germline CDR1 is SGDLS and CDR2 is YYNGEE. Trimming pared 0 bases from V and 9 bases from J, leaving 10 bases between. This CDR3 comprises 14 residues. This CDR3 is CASSVAQEFSPLHF. CDR3 bases: TGTGCCAGCAGCGTAGCCCAAGAGTTTTCACCCCTCCACTTT.

This chain links TRBV4-2 with TRBJ1-2; D gene unclear. With 2 bases removed from V and 1 base from J, the gap between germline ends came to 2 bases. This CDR3 contains 12 residues. Germline values: CDR1 LGHNA, CDR2 YNFKEQ. CDR3 region: CASSQHNYGYTF. In DNA, the CDR3 is TGTGCCAGCAGCCAACATAACTATGGCTACACCTTC.